These 6 T cell receptor beta chains came from one sample sequenced in a study of blood T cells in healthy people across ages (dated by TCRdb to about 2015). Library preparation was by 5' RACE. The sequencing machine was an Illumina HiSeq 2500. The second PCR ran for roughly 6 to 11 cycles and used a J-beta primer mix along with a sample-barcoded 5' primer. The public sequencing data were trimmed at Q25 with fastp and processed into clonotypes with MiXCR by TCRdb, which kept only in-frame beta chains. Rows with one shared CDR3 protein collapse into an entry with the most common genes and DNA. This sample is represented by 700,000 or so distinct CDR3 sequences; 40% to 45% of them were singletons. The ten largest account for approximately 29% of the sample. Material for sequencing was blood. These receptors were taken from a man of 80 years or more in good health.

The chain links TRBV5-6 to TRBJ1-1; D not resolved. CDR1 SGHDT and CDR2 YYEEEE come from the germline V gene. CDR3 length: 16 residues. V was clipped by 2 bases and J by 1 base, with 15 bases between them. The CDR3 protein is CASSFTPGLGNTEAFF. CDR3 DNA: TGTGCCAGCAGCTTCACGCCCGGGCTCGGGAACACTGAAGCTTTCTTT.

The chain links TRBV29-1 to TRBJ2-3, with D tentatively TRBD1 (6 bases). Germline V gives CDR1 SQVTM, CDR2 ANQGSEA. V was clipped by 7 bases and J by 4 bases, with 15 bases between them. There are 13 residues in the CDR3. The CDR3 sequence: CSAKDSYADTQYF. CDR3 nucleotide sequence: TGCAGCGCCAAGGACAGTTACGCAGATACGCAGTATTTT.

This clonotype occurred a few times. This chain uses TRBV7-2 with TRBJ2-2, with a tentative D call TRBD1 (5 bases). The CDR3 is made up of 15 amino acids. Germline V gene sequence: CDR1 SGHTA, CDR2 FQGNSA. Trimming removed 5 bases from V and 6 bases from J, with 16 bases in between. In DNA form, the CDR3 reads TGTGCCAGCAGCCCAAGGCAGGGTTCAGCCGGGGAGCTGTTTTTT. This codes for CASSPRQGSAGELFF.

This rearrangement joins TRBV15 to TRBJ2-7; D is uncertain. The DNA end is more similar to TRBJ2-5, so the J call may be wrong. In germline, CDR1 is LNHNV, CDR2 YYDKDF (reference sequence). This CDR3 has 14 amino acids. CDR3 sequence: CATSREARKETQYF. The DNA for the CDR3 is TGTGCCACCAGCAGAGAGGCGCGAAAAGAGACCCAGTACTTC.

This clonotype was observed a few times. The chain has TRBV7-8 and TRBJ2-7; D is unclear. The CDR3 totals 15 residues. Germline V CDR1 and CDR2: SGHVS, FQNEAQ. Trimming took 0 bases from V and 2 from J, leaving 11 bases between them. The CDR3 DNA follows: TGTGCCAGCAGCTTAGCTTCTTCTATCGCCTACGAGCAGTACTTC. Its protein is CASSLASSIAYEQYF.

This chain joins TRBV20-1 and TRBJ2-7; D gene unclear. Trimming stripped 4 bases from V and 7 bases from J, with 17 bases between. This CDR3 is built from 13 residues. CDR1 DFQATT and CDR2 SNEGSKA come from the germline V gene (reference sequence). CDR3 region: CSAMESSYNEQYF. The CDR3 DNA reads TGCAGTGCTATGGAGAGCTCCTACAATGAGCAGTACTTC.